The clone carrying this T cell receptor beta chain was found many times. As yet, its antigen is unknown. The sample belongs to a study of early T cells in non-severe SARS-CoV-2 infection. Study context: The authors sequenced bulk RNA from unsorted whole blood, leaving chains unpaired. General study findings and limits: A preference for anti-spike CD8 responses marked VDJdb matching, which missed private and CD4 specificities.

Researchers tagged individual cDNA molecules with unique molecular identifiers. TCRdb re-called the 5' RACE reads through MiXCR, storing one row per CDR3 protein. The sample includes tens of thousands of distinct CDR3 sequences, 5% to 7% of them seen just once. The CDR3 runs to 15 residues. Germline assignment: CDR1 LNHDA and CDR2 SQIVND (reference sequence). V was clipped by 4 bases and J by 4 bases, with 14 bases between them. The J gene is TRBJ2-1, the V gene TRBV19; perhaps TRBD2 as D (6 bases). Sequenced input: whole blood. This receptor was taken from an adult who was a healthcare worker with PCR-confirmed SARS-CoV-2 infection or an uninfected control (not recorded which). CDR3 bases: TGTGCCAGTAGTAGCCGGGAGACTTCGTACAATGAGCAGTTCTTC. It is translated as CASSSRETSYNEQFF.